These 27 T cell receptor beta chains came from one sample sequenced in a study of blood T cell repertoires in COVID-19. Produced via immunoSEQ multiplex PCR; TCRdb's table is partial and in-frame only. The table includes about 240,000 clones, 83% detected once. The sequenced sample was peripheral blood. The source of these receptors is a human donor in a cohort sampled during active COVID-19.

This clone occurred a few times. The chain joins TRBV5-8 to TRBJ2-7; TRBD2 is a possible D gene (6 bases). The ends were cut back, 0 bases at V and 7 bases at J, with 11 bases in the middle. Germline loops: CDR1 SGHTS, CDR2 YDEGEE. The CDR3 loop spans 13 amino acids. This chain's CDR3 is CASSLEAGREQYF. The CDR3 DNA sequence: TGTGCCAGCAGCTTGGAGGCAGGGAGGGAGCAGTACTTC.

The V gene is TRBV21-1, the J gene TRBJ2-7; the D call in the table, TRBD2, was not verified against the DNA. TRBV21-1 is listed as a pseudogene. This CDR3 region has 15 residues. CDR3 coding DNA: TGTGCCAGCAGCGGCCGGGGGGGGCTCTCCTACGAGCAGTACTTC. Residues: CASSGRGGLSYEQYF.

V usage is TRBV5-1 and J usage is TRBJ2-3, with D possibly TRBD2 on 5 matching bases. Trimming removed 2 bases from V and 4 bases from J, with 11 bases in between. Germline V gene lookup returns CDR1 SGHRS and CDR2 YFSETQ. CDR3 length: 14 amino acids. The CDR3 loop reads CASSLRVGADTQYF. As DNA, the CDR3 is TGCGCCAGCAGCTTAAGAGTCGGGGCAGATACGCAGTATTTT. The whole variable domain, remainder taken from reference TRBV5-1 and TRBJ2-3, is KAGVTQTPRYLIKTRGQQVTLSCSPISGHRSVSWYQQTPGQGLQFLFEYFSETQRNKGNFPGRFSGRQFSNSRSEMNVSTLELGDSALYLCASSLRVGADTQYFGPGTRLTVL.

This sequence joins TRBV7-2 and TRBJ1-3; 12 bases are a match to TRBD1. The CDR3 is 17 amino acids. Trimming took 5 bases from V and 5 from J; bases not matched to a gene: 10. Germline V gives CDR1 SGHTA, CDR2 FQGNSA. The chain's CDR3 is CASSQLGDRGQRNTIYF. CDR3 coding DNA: TGTGCCAGCAGCCAACTTGGGGACAGGGGGCAGCGAAACACCATATATTTT.

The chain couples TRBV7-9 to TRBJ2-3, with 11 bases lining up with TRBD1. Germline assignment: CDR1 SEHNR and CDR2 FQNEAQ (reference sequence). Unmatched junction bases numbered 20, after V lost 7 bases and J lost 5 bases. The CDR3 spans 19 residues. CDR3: CASTGTGGVLAGIGDTQYF. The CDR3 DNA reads TGTGCCAGCACGGGGACAGGGGGTGTCCTAGCGGGAATAGGAGATACGCAGTATTTT.

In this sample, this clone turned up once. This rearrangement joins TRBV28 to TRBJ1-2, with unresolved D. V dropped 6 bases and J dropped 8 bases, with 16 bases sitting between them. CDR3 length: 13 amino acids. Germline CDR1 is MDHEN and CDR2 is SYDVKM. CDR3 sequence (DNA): TGTGCCAGCAGGGAGGCGGTTCCTGAAGGCTACACCTTC. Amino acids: CASREAVPEGYTF.

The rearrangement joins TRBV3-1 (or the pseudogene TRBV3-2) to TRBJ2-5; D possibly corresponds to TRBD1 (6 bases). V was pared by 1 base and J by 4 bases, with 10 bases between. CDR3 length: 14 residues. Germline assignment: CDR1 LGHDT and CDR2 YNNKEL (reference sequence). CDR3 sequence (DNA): TGTGCCAGCAGCCAAGCAGGGGTCGGAGAGACCCAGTACTTC. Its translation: CASSQAGVGETQYF.

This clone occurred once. The CDR3 sequence is CASSEGQRYSNQPQHF. CDR3 bases: TGTGCCAGCAGTGAAGGGCAGCGTTATAGCAATCAGCCCCAGCATTTT. J is TRBJ1-5 and V is TRBV2, with D unclear. Trimming stripped 1 base from V and 0 bases from J, with 10 bases between. CDR3 length: 16 residues. Per germline, CDR1 SNHLY and CDR2 FYNNEI.

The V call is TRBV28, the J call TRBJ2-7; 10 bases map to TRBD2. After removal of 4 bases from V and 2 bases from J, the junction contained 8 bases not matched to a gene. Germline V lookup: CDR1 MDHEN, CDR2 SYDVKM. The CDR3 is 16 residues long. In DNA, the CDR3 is TGTGCCAGCAGTTCCCCTTTAGCGGGAGGTCCCTACGAGCAGTACTTC. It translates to CASSSPLAGGPYEQYF.

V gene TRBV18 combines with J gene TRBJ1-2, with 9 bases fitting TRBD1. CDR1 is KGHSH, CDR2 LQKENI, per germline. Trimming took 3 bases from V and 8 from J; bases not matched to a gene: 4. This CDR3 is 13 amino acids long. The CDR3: CASSPGQGTGYTF. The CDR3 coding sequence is TGTGCCAGCTCACCCGGACAGGGGACCGGCTACACCTTC.

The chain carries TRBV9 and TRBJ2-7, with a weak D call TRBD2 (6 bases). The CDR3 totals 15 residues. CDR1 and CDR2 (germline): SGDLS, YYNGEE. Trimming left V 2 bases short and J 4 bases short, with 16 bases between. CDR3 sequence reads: CASSVQGGGAYEQYF. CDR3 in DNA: TGTGCCAGCAGCGTCCAAGGCGGCGGGGCTTACGAGCAGTACTTC.

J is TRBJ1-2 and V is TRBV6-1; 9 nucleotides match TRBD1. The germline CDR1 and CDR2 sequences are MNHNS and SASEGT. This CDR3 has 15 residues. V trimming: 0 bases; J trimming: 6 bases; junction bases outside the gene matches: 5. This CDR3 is CASSEAGTGFDGYTF. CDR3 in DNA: TGTGCCAGCAGTGAAGCGGGGACAGGGTTCGATGGCTACACCTTC.

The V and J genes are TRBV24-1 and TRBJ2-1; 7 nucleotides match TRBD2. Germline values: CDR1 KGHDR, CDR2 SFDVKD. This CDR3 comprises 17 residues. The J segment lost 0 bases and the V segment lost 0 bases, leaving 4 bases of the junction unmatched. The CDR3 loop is CATSDLGRASSYNEQFF. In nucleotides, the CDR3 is TGTGCCACCAGTGATTTGGGGAGGGCCAGCTCCTACAATGAGCAGTTCTTC.

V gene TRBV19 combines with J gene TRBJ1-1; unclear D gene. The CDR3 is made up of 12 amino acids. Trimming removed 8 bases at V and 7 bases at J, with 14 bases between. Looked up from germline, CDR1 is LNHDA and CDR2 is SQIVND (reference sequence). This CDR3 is CASSSGLLEAFF. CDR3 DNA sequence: TGTGCCAGTTCTTCAGGTCTTCTTGAAGCTTTCTTT. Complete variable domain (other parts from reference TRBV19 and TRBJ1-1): DGGITQSPKYLFRKEGQNVTLSCEQNLNHDAMYWYRQDPGQGLRLIYYSQIVNDFQKGDIAEGYSVSREKKESFPLTVTSAQKNPTAFYLCASSSGLLEAFFGQGTRLTVV.

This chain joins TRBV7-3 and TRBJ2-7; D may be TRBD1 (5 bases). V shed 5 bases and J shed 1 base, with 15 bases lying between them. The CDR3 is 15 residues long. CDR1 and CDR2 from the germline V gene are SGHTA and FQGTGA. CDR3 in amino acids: CASSLGRARSYEQYF. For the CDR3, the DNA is TGTGCCAGCAGCCTCGGCAGGGCGCGATCCTACGAGCAGTACTTC.

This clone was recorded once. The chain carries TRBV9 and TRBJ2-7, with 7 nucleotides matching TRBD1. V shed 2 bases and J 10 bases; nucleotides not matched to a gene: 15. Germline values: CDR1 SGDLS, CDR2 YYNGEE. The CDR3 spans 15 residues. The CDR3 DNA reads TGTGCCAGCAGCGTTCAGGGCCTACGAGAGGGGGCACAGTACTTC. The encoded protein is CASSVQGLREGAQYF.

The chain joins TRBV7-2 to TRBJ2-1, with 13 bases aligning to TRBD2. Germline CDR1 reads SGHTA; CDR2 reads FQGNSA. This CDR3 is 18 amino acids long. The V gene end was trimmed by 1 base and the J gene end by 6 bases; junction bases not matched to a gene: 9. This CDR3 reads CASSLGGTSGREGNEQFF. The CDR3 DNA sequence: TGTGCCAGCAGCTTAGGAGGAACTAGCGGGAGGGAAGGCAATGAGCAGTTCTTC.

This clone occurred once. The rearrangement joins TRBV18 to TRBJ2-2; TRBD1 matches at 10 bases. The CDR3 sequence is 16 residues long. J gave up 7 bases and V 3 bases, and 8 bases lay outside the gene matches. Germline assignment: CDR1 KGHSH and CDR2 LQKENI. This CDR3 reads CASSPEGQGPGGELFF. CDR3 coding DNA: TGTGCCAGCTCACCCGAGGGACAGGGGCCCGGCGGGGAGCTGTTTTTT.

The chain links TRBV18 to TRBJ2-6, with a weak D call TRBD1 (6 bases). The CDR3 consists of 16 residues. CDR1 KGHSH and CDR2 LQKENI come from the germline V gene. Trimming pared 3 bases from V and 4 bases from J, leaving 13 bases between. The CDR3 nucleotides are TGTGCCAGCTCACCGAGTGCAGGGGCCGGGGCCAACGTCCTGACTTTC. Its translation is CASSPSAGAGANVLTF. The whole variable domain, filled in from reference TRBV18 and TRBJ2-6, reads NAGVMQNPRHLVRRRGQEARLRCSPMKGHSHVYWYRQLPEEGLKFMVYLQKENIIDESGMPKERFSAEFPKEGPSILRIQQVVRGDSAAYFCASSPSAGAGANVLTFGAGSRLTVL.

In nucleotides, the CDR3 is TGTGCCAGCAGCTTTTGGGGGGGCACAGATACGCAGTATTTT. It encodes CASSFWGGTDTQYF. The chain recombines TRBV5-6 with TRBJ2-3; perhaps TRBD2 as D (6 bases). The CDR3 has 14 amino acids. Trimming removed 2 bases from V and 1 base from J, with 8 bases in between. The V gene's germline CDR1 is SGHDT and CDR2 YYEEEE.

CDR3 coding DNA: TGTGCCAGCAGCGCCGCTGGCGGGAGACCTCCAGAGACCCAGTACTTC. As protein: CASSAAGGRPPETQYF. This rearrangement joins TRBV9 to TRBJ2-5, with 7 positions matching TRBD2. CDR3 length equals 16 residues. Germline-derived CDR1 and CDR2 are SGDLS and YYNGEE. Losses at the gene ends were 3 bases for V and 4 bases for J; bases not matched to a gene: 12.

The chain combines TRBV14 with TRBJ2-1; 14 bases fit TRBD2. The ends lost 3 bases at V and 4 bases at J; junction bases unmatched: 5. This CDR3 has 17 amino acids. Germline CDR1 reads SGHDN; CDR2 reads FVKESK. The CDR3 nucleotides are TGTGCCAGCAGCCACGGACTAGCGGGAGGTGGGTACAATGAGCAGTTCTTC. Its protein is CASSHGLAGGGYNEQFF.

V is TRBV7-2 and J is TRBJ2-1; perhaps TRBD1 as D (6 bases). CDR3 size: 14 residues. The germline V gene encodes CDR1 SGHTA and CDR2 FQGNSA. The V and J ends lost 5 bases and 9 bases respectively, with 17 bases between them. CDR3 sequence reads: CASSTQGKDSEQFF. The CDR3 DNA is TGTGCCAGCAGCACCCAGGGCAAGGACAGTGAGCAGTTCTTC.

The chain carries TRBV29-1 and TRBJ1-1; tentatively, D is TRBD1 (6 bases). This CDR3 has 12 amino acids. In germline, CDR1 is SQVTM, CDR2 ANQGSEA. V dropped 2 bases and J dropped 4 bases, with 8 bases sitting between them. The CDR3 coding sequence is TGCAGCGTTGAACAGGGGTCCACTGAAGCTTTCTTT. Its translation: CSVEQGSTEAFF.

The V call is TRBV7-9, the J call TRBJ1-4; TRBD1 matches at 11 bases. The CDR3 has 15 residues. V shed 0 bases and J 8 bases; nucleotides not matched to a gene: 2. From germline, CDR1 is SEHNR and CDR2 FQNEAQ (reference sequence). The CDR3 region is CASSLADRGQEKLFF. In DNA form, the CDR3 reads TGTGCCAGCAGCTTAGCGGACAGGGGGCAGGAAAAACTGTTTTTT.

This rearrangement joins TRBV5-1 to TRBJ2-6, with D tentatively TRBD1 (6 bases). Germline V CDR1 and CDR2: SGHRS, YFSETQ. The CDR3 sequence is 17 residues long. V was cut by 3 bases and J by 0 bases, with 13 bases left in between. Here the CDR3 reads CASSSLGQFSGANVLTF. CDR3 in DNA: TGCGCCAGCAGCTCGTTGGGACAATTCTCTGGGGCCAACGTCCTGACTTTC.

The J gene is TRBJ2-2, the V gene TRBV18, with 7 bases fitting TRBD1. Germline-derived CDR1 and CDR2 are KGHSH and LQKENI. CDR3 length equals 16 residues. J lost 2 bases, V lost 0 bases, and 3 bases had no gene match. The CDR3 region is CASSPPDRFNTGELFF. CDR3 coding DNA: TGTGCCAGCTCACCACCGGACAGGTTTAACACCGGGGAGCTGTTTTTT.